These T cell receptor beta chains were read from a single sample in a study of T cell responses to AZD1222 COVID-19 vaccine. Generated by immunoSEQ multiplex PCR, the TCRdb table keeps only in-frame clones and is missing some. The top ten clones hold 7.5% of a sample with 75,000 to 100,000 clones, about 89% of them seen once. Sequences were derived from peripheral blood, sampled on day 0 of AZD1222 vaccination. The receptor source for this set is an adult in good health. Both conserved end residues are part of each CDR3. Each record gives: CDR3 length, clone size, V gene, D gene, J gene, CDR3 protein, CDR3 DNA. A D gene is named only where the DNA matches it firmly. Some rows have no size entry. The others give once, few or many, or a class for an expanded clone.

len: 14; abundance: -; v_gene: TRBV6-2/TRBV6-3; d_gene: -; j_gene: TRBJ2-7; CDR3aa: CASSYRAGPYEQYF; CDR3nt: TGTGCCAGCAGTTACCGGGCAGGACCCTACGAGCAGTACTTC
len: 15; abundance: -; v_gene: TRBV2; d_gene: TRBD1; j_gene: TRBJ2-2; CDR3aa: CASSVPDRVAGELFF; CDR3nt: TGTGCCAGCAGTGTTCCGGACAGGGTCGCCGGGGAGCTGTTTTTT
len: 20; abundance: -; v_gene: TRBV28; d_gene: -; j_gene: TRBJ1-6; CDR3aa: CASSFRSLRGPSLYNSPLHF; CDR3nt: TGTGCCAGCAGTTTTCGGTCCCTCAGGGGCCCGAGTCTTTATAATTCACCCCTCCACTTT
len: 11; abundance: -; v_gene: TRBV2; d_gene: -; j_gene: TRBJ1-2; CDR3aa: CASRWSFSYTF; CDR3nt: TGTGCCAGCCGATGGTCTTTTAGCTACACCTTC
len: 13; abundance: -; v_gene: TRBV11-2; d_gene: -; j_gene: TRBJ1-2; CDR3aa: CASSFQQVGGYTF; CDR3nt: TGTGCCAGCAGCTTTCAACAGGTTGGGGGCTACACCTTC
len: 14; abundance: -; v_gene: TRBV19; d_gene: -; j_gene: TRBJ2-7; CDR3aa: CASSDTSSSYEQYF; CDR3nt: TGTGCCAGTAGTGATACTAGCTCCTCCTACGAGCAGTACTTC
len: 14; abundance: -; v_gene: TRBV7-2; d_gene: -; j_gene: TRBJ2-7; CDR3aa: CASSPSLGTYEQYF; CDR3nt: TGTGCCAGCAGCCCGTCACTGGGGACCTACGAGCAGTACTTC
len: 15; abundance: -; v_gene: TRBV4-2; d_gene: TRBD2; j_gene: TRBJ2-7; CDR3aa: CASSQDTSGSSEQYF; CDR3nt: TGTGCCAGCAGCCAAGATACTAGCGGGAGTTCCGAGCAGTACTTC
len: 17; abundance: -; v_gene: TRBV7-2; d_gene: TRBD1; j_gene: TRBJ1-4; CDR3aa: CASRGGDSTATNEKLFF; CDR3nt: TGTGCCAGCAGGGGCGGGGACAGCACCGCAACTAATGAAAAACTGTTTTTT
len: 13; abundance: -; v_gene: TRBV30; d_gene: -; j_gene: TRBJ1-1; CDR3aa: CAWSVLPRTEAFF; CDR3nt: TGTGCCTGGAGTGTACTCCCCAGGACTGAAGCTTTCTTT
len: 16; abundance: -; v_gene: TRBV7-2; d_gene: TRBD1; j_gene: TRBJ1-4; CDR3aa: CASSSDQQGAGGKLFF; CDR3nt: TGTGCCAGCAGCTCTGATCAGCAGGGGGCAGGGGGAAAACTGTTTTTT
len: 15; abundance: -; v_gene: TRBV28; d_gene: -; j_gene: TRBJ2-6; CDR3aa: CASSPGGPGANVLTF; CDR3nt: TGTGCCAGCAGCCCCGGGGGGCCCGGGGCCAACGTCCTGACTTTC
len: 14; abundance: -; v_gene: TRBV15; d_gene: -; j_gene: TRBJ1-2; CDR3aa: CATSRGGSWLVYTF; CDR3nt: TGTGCCACCAGCAGAGGAGGTAGCTGGTTAGTCTACACCTTC
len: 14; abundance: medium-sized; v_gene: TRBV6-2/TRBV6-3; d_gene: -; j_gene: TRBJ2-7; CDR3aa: CASSPLRKSYEQYF; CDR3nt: TGTGCCAGCAGCCCCCTCCGGAAGTCCTACGAGCAGTACTTC
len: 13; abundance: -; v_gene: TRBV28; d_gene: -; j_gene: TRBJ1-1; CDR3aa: CASSLRQGFEAFF; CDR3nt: TGTGCCAGCAGTTTGAGGCAGGGATTTGAAGCTTTCTTT
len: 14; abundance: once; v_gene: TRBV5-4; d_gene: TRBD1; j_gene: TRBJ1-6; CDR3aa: CASSQTGENSPLHF; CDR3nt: TGTGCCAGCAGCCAGACAGGGGAAAATTCACCCCTCCACTTT
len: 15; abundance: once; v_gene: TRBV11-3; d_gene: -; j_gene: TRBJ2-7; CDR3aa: CASSLEGGPNYEQYF; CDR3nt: TGTGCCAGCAGCTTAGAGGGGGGCCCGAACTACGAGCAGTACTTC
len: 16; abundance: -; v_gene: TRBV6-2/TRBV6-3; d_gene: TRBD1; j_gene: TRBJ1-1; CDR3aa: CASSYSAGGPRTEAFF; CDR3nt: TGTGCCAGCAGTTACTCGGCAGGGGGCCCTCGGACTGAAGCTTTCTTT
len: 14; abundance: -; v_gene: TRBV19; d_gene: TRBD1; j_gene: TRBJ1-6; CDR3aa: CASSGGQGNSPLHF; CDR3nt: TGTGCCAGTAGTGGAGGACAGGGTAATTCACCCCTCCACTTT
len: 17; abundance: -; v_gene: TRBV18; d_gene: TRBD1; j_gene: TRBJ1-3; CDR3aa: CASSPPATGASGNTIYF; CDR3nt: TGTGCCAGCTCACCACCCGCGACAGGGGCCTCTGGAAACACCATATATTTT
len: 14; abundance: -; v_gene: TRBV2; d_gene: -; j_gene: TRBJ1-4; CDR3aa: CASSPVMRNEKLFF; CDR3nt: TGTGCCAGCAGTCCGGTGATGAGAAATGAAAAACTGTTTTTT
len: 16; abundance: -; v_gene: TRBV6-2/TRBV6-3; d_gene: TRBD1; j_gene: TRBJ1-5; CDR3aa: CASSYWSTGGNQPQHF; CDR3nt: TGTGCCAGCAGTTACTGGTCCACAGGGGGCAATCAGCCCCAGCATTTT
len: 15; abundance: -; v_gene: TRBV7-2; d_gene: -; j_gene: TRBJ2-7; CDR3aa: CASSLGDISSYEQYF; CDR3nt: TGTGCCAGCAGCTTAGGGGACATATCCTCCTACGAGCAGTACTTC
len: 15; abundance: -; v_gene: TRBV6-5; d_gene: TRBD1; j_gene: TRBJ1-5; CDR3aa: CASSSPDRADQPQHF; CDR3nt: TGTGCCAGCAGTTCGCCGGACAGGGCCGATCAGCCCCAGCATTTT
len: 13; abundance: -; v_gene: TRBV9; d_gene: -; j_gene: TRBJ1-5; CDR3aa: CASSVDGSGPQHF; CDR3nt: TGTGCCAGCAGCGTTGACGGATCGGGGCCCCAGCATTTT
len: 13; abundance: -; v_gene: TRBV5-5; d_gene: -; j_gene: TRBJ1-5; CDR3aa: CASSPEGDQPQHF; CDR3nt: TGTGCCAGCAGCCCAGAGGGCGATCAGCCCCAGCATTTT
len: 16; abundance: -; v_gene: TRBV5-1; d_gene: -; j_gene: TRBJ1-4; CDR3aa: CASSLAQGALGEKLFF; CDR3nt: TGCGCCAGCAGCTTGGCACAAGGCGCCTTAGGGGAAAAACTGTTTTTT
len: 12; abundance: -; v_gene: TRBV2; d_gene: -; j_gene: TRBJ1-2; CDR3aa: CASRGQNYGYTF; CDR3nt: TGTGCCAGCAGAGGACAGAACTATGGCTACACCTTC
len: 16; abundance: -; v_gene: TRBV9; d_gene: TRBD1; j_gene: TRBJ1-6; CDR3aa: CASSEGPGTGPSPLHF; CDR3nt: TGTGCCAGCAGCGAGGGCCCCGGGACAGGGCCTTCACCCCTCCACTTT
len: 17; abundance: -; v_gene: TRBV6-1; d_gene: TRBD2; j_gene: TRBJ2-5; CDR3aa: CASSEGRAGATRGTQYF; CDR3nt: TGTGCCAGCAGTGAAGGTCGAGCGGGGGCCACCCGGGGGACCCAGTACTTC
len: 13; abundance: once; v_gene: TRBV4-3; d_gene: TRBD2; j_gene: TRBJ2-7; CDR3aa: CASSLWGGYEQYF; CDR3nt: TGCGCCAGCAGCCTCTGGGGAGGGTACGAGCAGTACTTC
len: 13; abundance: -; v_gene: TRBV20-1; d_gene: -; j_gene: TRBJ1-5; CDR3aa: CSASGRSNQPQHF; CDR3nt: TGCAGTGCTAGTGGACGGAGCAATCAGCCCCAGCATTTT
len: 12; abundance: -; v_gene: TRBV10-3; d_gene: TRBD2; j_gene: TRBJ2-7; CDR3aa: CATALAGGPQYF; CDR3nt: TGTGCCACCGCCCTAGCGGGGGGGCCCCAGTACTTC
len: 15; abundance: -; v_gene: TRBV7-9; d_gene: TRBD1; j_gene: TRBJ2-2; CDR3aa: CASRVTGGPTGELFF; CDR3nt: TGTGCCAGCAGGGTTACAGGGGGACCCACCGGGGAGCTGTTTTTT
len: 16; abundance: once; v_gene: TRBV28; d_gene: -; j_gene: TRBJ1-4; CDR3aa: CASSLGGTSYGEKLFF; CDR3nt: TGTGCCAGCAGTTTAGGGGGGACATCGTATGGGGAAAAACTGTTTTTT
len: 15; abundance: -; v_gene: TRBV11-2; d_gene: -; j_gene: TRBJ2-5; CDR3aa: CASSLGLRVGETQYF; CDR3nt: TGTGCCAGCAGCTTAGGGCTCAGGGTCGGGGAGACCCAGTACTTC
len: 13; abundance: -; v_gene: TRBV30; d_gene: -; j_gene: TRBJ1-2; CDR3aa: CAWNPNRNYGYTF; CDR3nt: TGTGCCTGGAACCCCAACAGGAACTATGGCTACACCTTC